The clone carrying this T cell receptor beta chain was seen repeatedly, ten times or more. As yet, its antigen is unknown. With 10-nucleotide random UMIs, 5'RACE was used to make the cDNA. From the 5' RACE reads, TCRdb called clonotypes with MiXCR, one entry per CDR3 protein. This table holds 20,000 to 30,000 distinct CDR3 sequences, over 10% found once. Time point defined: technical triplicate 1. Libraries from sorted cells used 1 million T cells (CD4+ or CD8+). The entry originates in a study of neurological immune-mediated disorders. Germline V gene lookup returns CDR1 SGHRS and CDR2 YFSETQ. V shed 4 bases and J shed 3 bases, with 14 bases lying between them. This CDR3 has 15 residues. Study results and caveats: In HTLV-1-associated myelopathy, TCR clonal expansion was greatest, whereas multiple sclerosis had the least, falling below healthy controls. Subjects shared no identical expanded-clone CDR3 amino acid sequences, suggesting private TCR-beta repertoires in all groups.

This chain joins TRBV5-1 and TRBJ2-1; weak D call: TRBD2 (7 bases). The material sequenced was CD4+ T cells from blood. This receptor was obtained from a female donor with HTLV-1-associated myelopathy (HAM/TSP). CDR3 sequence: CASSGGGAYYNEQFF. CDR3 in DNA: TGCGCCAGCAGCGGGGGGGGGGCCTACTACAATGAGCAGTTCTTC.